The rows below give T cell receptor beta chains drawn from one sample of a study of kidney transplant recipient with SARS-CoV-2 infection. TCRdb fed the reads into MiXCR, producing one record per CDR3 protein. The repertoire holds under 300,000 distinct CDR3 sequences, with 29% as singletons. The sequences come from a blood sample, collected at baseline and on day 111 from a kidney transplant recipient. These receptors originate from a male patient aged 30 to 39 who had COVID-19 and was a kidney transplant recipient. Some T cells may be graft donor cells. The CDR3 runs from the conserved cysteine through the conserved F or W. D genes are given only for firm matches. Clone size appears in some rows only: once, few, many, or a class for an expanded clone.

J: TRBJ1-5
size: many
D: TRBD1
V: TRBV2
length: 15
DNA: TGTGCCAGCAGCGAACAGGGGTTGGTGAATCAGCCCCAGCATTTT
CDR3: CASSEQGLVNQPQHF

J: TRBJ2-1
size: many
D: TRBD2
V: TRBV19
length: 14
DNA: TGTGCCAGTAGGGGACTAGCGGGAGTGGTTGAGCAGTTCTTC
CDR3: CASRGLAGVVEQFF

J: TRBJ1-4
size: many
D: NA
V: TRBV5-1
length: 12
DNA: TGCGCCAGCAGACGGGTTGGCGAAAAACTGTTTTTT
CDR3: CASRRVGEKLFF

J: TRBJ1-2
size: NA
D: NA
V: TRBV19
length: 17
DNA: TGTGCCAGTAATGCTAGTCAGACAAATCGAAAGACCTATGGCTACACCTTC
CDR3: CASNASQTNRKTYGYTF

J: TRBJ1-2
size: many
D: NA
V: TRBV7-2
length: 17
DNA: TGTGCCAGCAGCTTAGTCCCCGCTGTAACCGGGGACTATGGCTACACCTTC
CDR3: CASSLVPAVTGDYGYTF

J: TRBJ1-3
size: many
D: NA
V: TRBV7-3
length: 13
DNA: TGTGCCAGCAGCCCTGGGCCGGGACACACCATATATTTT
CDR3: CASSPGPGHTIYF

J: TRBJ1-5
size: many
D: NA
V: TRBV12-3/TRBV12-4
length: 14
DNA: TGTGCCAGCAGCGACCGGGGTTTCAATCAGCCCCAGCATTTT
CDR3: CASSDRGFNQPQHF

J: TRBJ2-4
size: NA
D: TRBD2
V: TRBV2
length: 20
DNA: TGTGCCAGCAGTGAAAATTGGGGCGGGGGGGTTATCCTTTGGAAAAACATTCAGTACTTC
CDR3: CASSENWGGGVILWKNIQYF

J: TRBJ1-6
size: many
D: NA
V: TRBV19
length: 15
DNA: TGTGCCAGTAGTAGTGCAGGCGACTATAATTCACCCCTCCACTTT
CDR3: CASSSAGDYNSPLHF

J: TRBJ1-1
size: few
D: NA
V: TRBV6-5
length: 14
DNA: TGTGCCAGCAGTTACGCGGACAGCGACACTGAAGCTTTCTTT
CDR3: CASSYADSDTEAFF

J: TRBJ1-1
size: many
D: NA
V: TRBV20-1
length: 13
DNA: TGCAGTGCCACTCCAGGGTCGAACACTGAAGCTTTCTTT
CDR3: CSATPGSNTEAFF

J: TRBJ2-7
size: many
D: TRBD2
V: TRBV7-2
length: 19
DNA: TGTGCCAGCAGCCCCCCCCGGGCTAGCGGGAGGTCCAGCTCCTACGAGCAGTACTTC
CDR3: CASSPPRASGRSSSYEQYF

J: TRBJ1-2
size: many
D: NA
V: TRBV20-1
length: 12
DNA: TGCAGTGCCCGTCCCGGGGAGTTTGGCTACACCTTC
CDR3: CSARPGEFGYTF

J: TRBJ2-5
size: many
D: NA
V: TRBV3-1
length: 17
DNA: TGTGCCAGCAGCAGTCCCAATCCCATTTCTTTCTCTGAGACCCAGTACTTC
CDR3: CASSSPNPISFSETQYF